This passage covers 7 T cell receptor beta chains from one sample sequenced in a study of blood T cell repertoires in COVID-19. Here immunoSEQ multiplex PCR was the method, and the copy in TCRdb shows in-frame clones only, minus some. This table has 300,000 to 450,000 clones, 85% appearing once. The sample consisted of peripheral blood. The source of these receptors is a woman aged 18-29 years with acute or convalescent COVID-19.

The chain recombines TRBV4-1 with TRBJ2-3; TRBD2 aligns across 9 bases. V gave up 2 bases and J gave up 2 bases; unmatched junction bases: 8. This CDR3 contains 17 residues. Looked up from germline, CDR1 is MGHRA and CDR2 is YSYEKL. CDR3 loop: CASSQKVGTSYTDTQYF. The CDR3 DNA sequence: TGCGCCAGCAGCCAAAAGGTCGGGACTAGCTACACAGATACGCAGTATTTT.

The chain joins TRBV30 to TRBJ1-1; D is perhaps TRBD1 (5 bases). Per germline, CDR1 GTSNPN and CDR2 SVGIG (reference sequence). This CDR3 region has 12 residues. Trimming took 5 bases from V and 5 from J, leaving 12 bases between them. This CDR3 reads CAWGTLLTEAFF. DNA for the CDR3: TGTGCCTGGGGGACTCTTCTAACTGAAGCTTTCTTT.

V gene TRBV28 combines with J gene TRBJ1-1, with 9 bases matching TRBD1. V gave up 6 bases and J gave up 4 bases; unmatched junction bases: 9. CDR3 length: 15 residues. CDR1 is MDHEN and CDR2 is SYDVKM in the germline V gene. This CDR3 is CASRGTGGMGTEAFF. In DNA form, the CDR3 reads TGTGCCAGCAGAGGAACAGGGGGCATGGGCACTGAAGCTTTCTTT.

This chain links TRBV10-1 with TRBJ1-1; maybe TRBD1 (6 bases). The CDR3 runs to 14 residues. V lost 7 bases to trimming and J lost 1 base, with 13 bases between them. Germline CDR1 reads WNHNN; CDR2 reads SYGVQD (reference sequence). The CDR3 loop is CASKGDTENTEAFF. The DNA for the CDR3 is TGCGCCAGCAAGGGGGACACCGAGAACACTGAAGCTTTCTTT.

The chain recombines TRBV2 with TRBJ2-2; a possible D gene is TRBD2 (5 bases). Germline lookup yields CDR1 SNHLY and CDR2 FYNNEI. Trimming removed 9 bases from V and 0 bases from J, with 11 bases in between. The CDR3 is 14 amino acids. As DNA, the CDR3 is TGTGCCAGTAGTCCGGGGACGAACACCGGGGAGCTGTTTTTT. It codes for CASSPGTNTGELFF. The full variable domain, with the rest looked up from reference TRBV2 and TRBJ2-2, is EPEVTQTPSHQVTQMGQEVILRCVPISNHLYFYWYRQILGQKVEFLVSFYNNEISEKSEIFDDQFSVERPDGSNFTLKIRSTKLEDSAMYFCASSPGTNTGELFFGEGSRLTVL.

This clone appeared a few times. V and J are TRBV5-6 and TRBJ1-6, with 9 bases matching TRBD1. Germline V lookup: CDR1 SGHDT, CDR2 YYEEEE. The CDR3 sequence is 15 residues long. V was pared by 4 bases and J by 7 bases, with 6 bases of the junction left unmatched. This chain's CDR3 is CASSLAGTGNSPLHF. Written as DNA, the CDR3 is TGTGCCAGCAGCCTGGCCGGGACAGGGAATTCACCCCTCCACTTT.

The chain has TRBV7-8 and TRBJ1-6, with 8 positions matching TRBD1. J lost 2 bases, V lost 5 bases, and 5 bases had no gene match. CDR1 is SGHVS and CDR2 is FQNEAQ in the germline V gene. The CDR3 runs to 16 residues. CDR3 nucleotides: TGTGCCAGCAGCCGGGGGGGACAGGCCTATAATTCACCCCTCCACTTT. It specifies CASSRGGQAYNSPLHF.